This T cell receptor (beta chain) appears in the sequencing data of a study of blood T cell repertoires in COVID-19. About the research overall: Samples of COVID-19 (acute and convalescent) were obtained from the United States, Italy and Spain.

CDR1 is LNHDA, CDR2 SQIVND, per germline (reference sequence). The CDR3 sequence is 16 residues long. J gave up 4 bases and V 7 bases, and 14 bases lay outside the gene matches. Participants were placed into cohorts based on the clinical history they reported. Cohort 3 donors counted as recovered after two negative PCRs, clearance, or resolved symptoms. Authors' processing steps: Using reference gene primer amplification, nucleated cell counts were estimated. TCRdb's table, derived via immunoSEQ multiplex PCR, lists solely in-frame clones and lacks some. V and J calls and clone size are copied from that table; D and trimming were computed from the DNA. The data contain 150,000 to 200,000 clones, 60% to 80% of them singletons.

Sequencing was performed on PBMCs or T cells enriched from blood (not recorded which). The rearrangement joins TRBV19 to TRBJ2-7, with 9 nucleotides matching TRBD1. The TCR originated in a woman between 50 and 59 years old who had recovered from COVID-19. In DNA form, the CDR3 reads TGTGCCAGTACAACCGGGACAGGGAAAGGGAGGTACGAGCAGTACTTC. Residues: CASTTGTGKGRYEQYF.